What follows are 27 T cell receptor beta chains derived from one specimen sequenced in a study of T cells in Graves' hyperthyroidism and ophthalmopathy. Authors of the study amplified TCR beta CDR3 regions from RNA transcripts. The TCR CDR3 was amplified in a first-round RT-PCR using the HTBI primer set. TCRdb used MiXCR to reprocess the multiplex PCR reads, holding one entry per CDR3 protein. The sample consists of 800,000 or so distinct CDR3 sequences, more than 30% of them appearing once. Sequencing was done on a sample of blood. The source of these receptors is a man aged 18 to 29 with Graves' hyperthyroidism.

V gene TRBV5-1 combines with J gene TRBJ2-5; unclear D gene. Deletions cut 0 bases from V and 5 bases from J, with 8 bases between. There are 13 residues in the CDR3. Germline CDR1 is SGHRS and CDR2 is YFSETQ. The chain's CDR3 is CASSLGSDETQYF. The DNA of the CDR3 is TGCGCCAGCAGCTTGGGTAGTGACGAGACCCAGTACTTC.

The CDR3 sequence is CASSAMDRGSNQPQHF. The CDR3 region has the DNA TGTGCCAGCAGTGCTATGGACAGGGGAAGCAATCAGCCCCAGCATTTT. This sequence joins TRBV7-2 and TRBJ1-5; 9 positions agree with TRBD1. This CDR3 spans 16 amino acids. Germline loops: CDR1 SGHTA, CDR2 FQGNSA. V was clipped by 6 bases and J by 1 base; unmatched bases: 7.

Of note for this clonotype: It may be a read error: a sequence one base away is much more abundant. The chain is built from TRBV20-1 and TRBJ2-5; 8 positions match TRBD2. The CDR3 consists of 14 residues. V shed 5 bases and J 2 bases; nucleotides not matched to a gene: 7. CDR1 is DFQATT and CDR2 is SNEGSKA in the germline V gene (reference sequence). Here the CDR3 reads CSAGGPSGQETQYF. The DNA of the CDR3 is TGCAGTGCTGGAGGGCCTAGCGGGCAAGAGACCCAGTACTTC.

This clonotype was seen only a few times. J is TRBJ2-7 and V is TRBV11-2, with 8 bases fitting TRBD2. Germline V gene data show CDR1 as SGHAT and CDR2 as FQNNGV. Trimming cost V 5 bases and J 9 bases; bases outside gene matches: 15. CDR3 size: 15 residues. CDR3 sequence (DNA): TGTGCCAGCAGCCCCAGCGGGGGCCGCGTGAGGGGGCAGTACTTC. Amino acids: CASSPSGGRVRGQYF.

The rearrangement uses TRBV10-3 and TRBJ1-5; a weak D match, TRBD1 (5 bases). In germline, CDR1 is ENHRY, CDR2 SYGVKD. The CDR3 totals 14 residues. V lost 3 bases and J lost 0, with 6 bases in between. The CDR3 nucleotides are TGTGCCATCAGTGATGGGACTAGCAATCAGCCCCAGCATTTT. Translated: CAISDGTSNQPQHF.

This clonotype was picked up a small number of times. J is TRBJ1-5 and V is TRBV5-5; the match to TRBD1 covers 11 bases. The CDR3 sequence is 16 residues long. V trimming: 3 bases; J trimming: 6 bases; junction bases outside the gene matches: 8. In germline, CDR1 is SGHKS, CDR2 YYEKEE (reference sequence). The CDR3 DNA reads as TGTGCCAGCAGCTCGGACAGGGGGCGCGTGGGTCAGCCCCAGCATTTT. Translation: CASSSDRGRVGQPQHF.

Only a few counts were recorded for this clonotype. The genes are TRBV2 and TRBJ2-7; tentatively, D is TRBD2 (5 bases). CDR1 SNHLY and CDR2 FYNNEI come from the germline V gene. V lost 2 bases, J lost 5 bases, and 13 bases lay in between. The CDR3 is 14 residues long. CDR3 DNA: TGTGCCAGCAGTGAACAAGGAGGCCCCCACGAGCAGTACTTC. Residues: CASSEQGGPHEQYF.

As for this clonotype: Likely a read error: the CDR3 ends without its conserved phenylalanine or tryptophan. J is TRBJ1-1 and V is TRBV12-5; D remains ambiguous. CDR1 and CDR2 (germline): LGHNT, FRNRAP. This CDR3 is 13 amino acids long. V gave up 4 bases and J gave up 1 base, with 7 bases separating them. The CDR3 coding sequence is TGTGCTAGTGGTTATAGACAGAACACTGAAGCTTTCTCT. It codes for CASGYRQNTEAFS.

This clonotype was seen ten or more times. This rearrangement joins TRBV7-2 to TRBJ2-5; no clear D gene. Germline V CDR1 and CDR2: SGHTA, FQGNSA. Trimming pared 2 bases from V and 2 bases from J, leaving 9 bases between. The CDR3 is 14 residues long. In nucleotides, the CDR3 is TGTGCCAGCAGCTTAAGGAAGAATCAAGAGACCCAGTACTTC. This sequence encodes CASSLRKNQETQYF.

This clonotype was observed a handful of times. This chain joins TRBV5-1 and TRBJ1-2, with TRBD1 as a possible D gene (6 bases). Germline CDR1 reads SGHRS; CDR2 reads YFSETQ. Trimming left V 0 bases short and J 1 base short, with 19 bases between. The CDR3 contains 18 residues. CDR3 nucleotide sequence: TGCGCCAGCAGCTTGGCCTCGGACGCAGGGGCCCTTAACTATGGCTACACCTTC. Translating gives CASSLASDAGALNYGYTF.

This rearrangement joins TRBV7-6 to TRBJ2-7; 9 bases are a match to TRBD1. J lost 5 bases, V lost 3 bases, and 8 bases had no gene match. Germline V gene sequence: CDR1 SGHVS, CDR2 FNYEAQ. The CDR3 runs to 15 residues. CDR3 residues: CASSLAPGQGHEQYF. CDR3 in DNA: TGTGCCAGCAGCTTGGCCCCGGGACAGGGACACGAGCAGTACTTC.

V is TRBV20-1 and J is TRBJ1-1; D is undetermined. From germline, CDR1 is DFQATT and CDR2 SNEGSKA (reference sequence). V was shortened by 2 bases and J by 10 bases, with 20 bases between the two germline ends. This CDR3 spans 14 amino acids. DNA of the CDR3: TGCAGTGCTAGAAATGAGGGAGGACTAGATGTAGCTTTCTTT. It is translated as CSARNEGGLDVAFF.

This clonotype was observed a handful of times. This chain connects TRBV2 to TRBJ2-7, with 9 bases matching TRBD1. V was pared by 10 bases and J by 10 bases, with 17 bases of the junction left unmatched. CDR1 and CDR2 (germline): SNHLY, FYNNEI. This CDR3 has 14 residues. CDR3 bases: TGTGCCACCCACTCAACTATCGGGACAGGGCAACAGTACTTC. Residues: CATHSTIGTGQQYF.

This clonotype was seen at least ten times. This chain uses TRBV7-2 with TRBJ2-7, with 11 bases matching TRBD1. Germline values: CDR1 SGHTA, CDR2 FQGNSA. The CDR3 length is 15 residues. Trimming cost V 5 bases and J 5 bases; bases outside gene matches: 8. In nucleotides, the CDR3 is TGTGCCAGCAGCGCAGGGACAGGGGGAAGCCACGAGCAGTACTTC. Translated: CASSAGTGGSHEQYF.

This clonotype was observed a few times. The rearrangement uses TRBV4-1 and TRBJ1-4; the D gene is possibly TRBD1 (5 bases). With 2 bases removed from V and 5 bases from J, the gap between germline ends came to 9 bases. Per the germline V gene, CDR1 is MGHRA and CDR2 is YSYEKL. The CDR3 is 14 residues long. The chain's CDR3 is CASSQWDGNEKLFF. For the CDR3, the DNA is TGCGCCAGCAGCCAATGGGACGGCAATGAAAAACTGTTTTTT.

The genes are TRBV7-2 and TRBJ2-7; 12 nucleotides align to TRBD2. CDR3 length equals 21 residues. Looked up from germline, CDR1 is SGHTA and CDR2 is FQGNSA. Losses at the gene ends were 1 base for V and 3 bases for J; bases not matched to a gene: 19. As DNA, the CDR3 is TGTGCCAGCAGCTTAGTCCCGAGACTAGCGGGAGAGGGGGGGGGTCTCTACGAGCAGTACTTC. Translating it yields CASSLVPRLAGEGGGLYEQYF.

The chain joins TRBV15 to TRBJ1-5; D call uncertain. The CDR3 is 14 residues long. Germline V gene sequence: CDR1 LNHNV, CDR2 YYDKDF (reference sequence). Trimming pared 1 base from V and 1 base from J, leaving 5 bases between. The CDR3 here is CATSRAESNQPQHF. The CDR3 nucleotides read TGTGCCACCAGCAGAGCGGAGAGCAATCAGCCCCAGCATTTT.

This clonotype was found many times. This sequence joins TRBV20-1 and TRBJ2-5; unclear D gene. The CDR3 contains 14 residues. Germline loops: CDR1 DFQATT, CDR2 SNEGSKA (reference sequence). V dropped 0 bases and J dropped 5 bases, with 13 bases sitting between them. CDR3 protein: CSARDIAGRETQYF. As DNA, the CDR3 is TGCAGTGCTAGAGATATCGCAGGAAGGGAGACCCAGTACTTC.

This clonotype showed up many times. This chain connects TRBV2 to TRBJ1-6; D uncertain. This CDR3 comprises 15 residues. The germline gives CDR1 SNHLY, CDR2 FYNNEI. V gave up 3 bases and J gave up 9 bases, with 15 bases separating them. In nucleotides, the CDR3 is TGTGCCAGCAGTGAGCGCCGCCAAAATTTTTCACCCCTCCACTTT. Amino acids: CASSERRQNFSPLHF.

This clonotype was recorded at least ten times. J is TRBJ2-7 and V is TRBV10-3; D is undetermined. This CDR3 comprises 13 residues. The germline CDR1 and CDR2 sequences are ENHRY and SYGVKD. The germline V and J ends were trimmed by 3 bases and 1 base, with 7 bases remaining between them. CDR3 sequence reads: CAISEDPSYEQYF. DNA for the CDR3: TGTGCCATCAGTGAAGACCCGTCCTACGAGCAGTACTTC.

This clonotype was seen more than once but under ten times. This chain links TRBV5-4 with TRBJ1-5; the D gene is possibly TRBD1 (5 bases). Trimming stripped 4 bases from V and 1 base from J, with 12 bases between. The CDR3 extends over 15 amino acids. CDR1 is SGHNT and CDR2 is YYREEE in the germline V gene (reference sequence). CDR3 nucleotide sequence: TGTGCCAGCAGCAATTCTTGGGACAGCAATCAGCCCCAGCATTTT. Its translation is CASSNSWDSNQPQHF.

This clonotype was counted only a few times. This rearrangement joins TRBV12-3 or TRBV12-4 to TRBJ1-6; D is perhaps TRBD1 (5 bases). V shed 3 bases and J shed 0 bases, with 9 bases lying between them. This CDR3 has 16 residues. The CDR3 region is CASSLDQGSYNSPLHF. The CDR3 region has the DNA TGTGCCAGCAGTTTGGATCAGGGCTCCTATAATTCACCCCTCCACTTT.

This clonotype came up many times. The junction departs from germline at one end; a sequencing error may be responsible. The chain carries TRBV20-1 and TRBJ1-4; D remains ambiguous. The CDR3 is 11 residues long. In germline, CDR1 is DFQATT, CDR2 SNEGSKA (reference sequence). The CDR3 coding sequence is TGCAGTACTAGAGAGGATGAAAAACTGTTTTTT. It is translated as CSTREDEKLFF.

This clonotype was counted between two and nine times. The rearrangement joins TRBV7-3 to TRBJ2-7; D possibly corresponds to TRBD2 (6 bases). The CDR3 is made up of 15 amino acids. Germline V CDR1 and CDR2: SGHTA, FQGTGA. The germline V and J ends were trimmed by 5 bases and 4 bases, with 18 bases remaining between them. The CDR3 spells CASSPFGGGTYEQYF. As DNA, the CDR3 is TGTGCCAGCAGCCCCTTTGGGGGAGGCACGTACGAGCAGTACTTC. Full variable domain (rest looked up from reference TRBV7-3 and TRBJ2-7): GAGVSQTPSNKVTEKGKYVELRCDPISGHTALYWYRQSLGQGPEFLIYFQGTGAADDSGLPNDRFFAVRPEGSVSTLKIQRTERGDSAVYLCASSPFGGGTYEQYFGPGTRLTVT.

V is TRBV7-2 and J is TRBJ2-5; 7 nucleotides agree with TRBD2. The CDR3 has 14 amino acids. Per the germline V gene, CDR1 is SGHTA and CDR2 is FQGNSA. J lost 5 bases, V lost 5 bases, and 8 bases had no gene match. The CDR3 bases are TGTGCCAGCAGCCCCCTGGGGGGGGGGGAGACCCAGTACTTC. Its protein is CASSPLGGGETQYF. Combining the CDR3 with reference TRBV7-2 and TRBJ2-5 gives the whole variable domain GAGVSQSPSNKVTEKGKDVELRCDPISGHTALYWYRQSLGQGLEFLIYFQGNSAPDKSGLPSDRFSAERTGGSVSTLTIQRTQQEDSAVYLCASSPLGGGETQYFGPGTRLLVL.

Comment on this clonotype: One end of the junction varies from germline; a read error may be responsible. The chain carries TRBV9 and TRBJ2-5; no clear D gene. The CDR3 is 14 residues long. Looked up from germline, CDR1 is SGDLS and CDR2 is YYNGEE. Written as DNA, the CDR3 is TGTGTCAGCAGCGCCCCCGTCGCTCAAGAGACCCAGTACTTC. Protein: CVSSAPVAQETQYF.

Of note for this clonotype: This sequence may be a read error, since a much larger clone differs from it by one base. This chain joins TRBV6-5 and TRBJ2-7; a weak D match, TRBD2 (5 bases). The germline gives CDR1 MNHEY, CDR2 SVGAGI. The V end lost 10 bases, the J end lost 6 bases, and 19 bases lay between the germline ends. This CDR3 spans 13 amino acids. The CDR3 bases are TGTGCCAACACCAAAGGGAGAAGCTTCGAGCAGTACTTC. Encoded protein: CANTKGRSFEQYF.